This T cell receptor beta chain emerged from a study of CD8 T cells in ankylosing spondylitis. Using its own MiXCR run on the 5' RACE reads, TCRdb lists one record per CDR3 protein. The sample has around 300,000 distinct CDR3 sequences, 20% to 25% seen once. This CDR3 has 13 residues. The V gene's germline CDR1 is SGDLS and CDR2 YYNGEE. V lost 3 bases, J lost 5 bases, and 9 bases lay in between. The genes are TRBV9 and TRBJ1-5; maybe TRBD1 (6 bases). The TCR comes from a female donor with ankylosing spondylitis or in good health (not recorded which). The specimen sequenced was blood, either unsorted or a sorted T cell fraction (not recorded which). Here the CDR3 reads CASSAAGDQPQHF. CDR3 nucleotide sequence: TGTGCCAGCAGCGCCGCAGGGGATCAGCCCCAGCATTTT.